The entry below describes one T cell receptor beta chain. The antigen is unknown. The sample originates from a study of shared clonotypes between healthy human individuals. General study results and limits: Estimated clonotype richness was generally higher in naive than memory subsets.

The data were produced by immunoSEQ multiplex PCR, yet TCRdb's version contains in-frame clones alone and is incomplete. The sample lists around 1.4 million clones; approximately 98.5% were seen once. In germline, CDR1 is SGHAT, CDR2 FQNNGV. The CDR3 totals 14 residues. The V and J ends lost 5 bases and 0 bases respectively, with 8 bases between them. The chain carries TRBV11-2 and TRBJ1-5; D may be TRBD1 (6 bases). Sample: naive CD4+ T cells sorted from blood. Documented subset: CD45RA+ positively selected. The TCR sequence derives from a man aged 25 to 40 in good health. The CDR3 spells CASSEQGSNQPQHF. As DNA, the CDR3 is TGTGCCAGCAGCGAACAGGGTAGCAATCAGCCCCAGCATTTT.